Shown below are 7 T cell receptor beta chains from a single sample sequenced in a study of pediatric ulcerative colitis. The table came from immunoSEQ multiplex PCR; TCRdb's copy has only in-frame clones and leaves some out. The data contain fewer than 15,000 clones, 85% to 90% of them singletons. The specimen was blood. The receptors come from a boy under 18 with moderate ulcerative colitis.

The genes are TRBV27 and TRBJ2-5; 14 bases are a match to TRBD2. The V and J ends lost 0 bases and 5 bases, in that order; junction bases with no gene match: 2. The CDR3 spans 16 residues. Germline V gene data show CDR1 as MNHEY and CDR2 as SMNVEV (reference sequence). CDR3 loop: CASSLSWTSGGETQYF. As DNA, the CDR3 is TGTGCCAGCAGTTTATCCTGGACTAGCGGGGGGGAGACCCAGTACTTC.

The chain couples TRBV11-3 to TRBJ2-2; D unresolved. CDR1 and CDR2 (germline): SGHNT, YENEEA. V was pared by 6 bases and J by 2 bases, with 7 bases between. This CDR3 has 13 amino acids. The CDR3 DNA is TGTGCCAGCAGTTTCACAAACACCGGGGAGCTGTTTTTT. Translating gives CASSFTNTGELFF.

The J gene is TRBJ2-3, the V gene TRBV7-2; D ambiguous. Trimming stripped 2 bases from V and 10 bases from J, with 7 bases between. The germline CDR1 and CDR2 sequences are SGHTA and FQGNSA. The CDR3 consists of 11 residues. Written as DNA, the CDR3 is TGTGCCAGCAGCTTATACGGTCCGCAGTATTTT. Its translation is CASSLYGPQYF.

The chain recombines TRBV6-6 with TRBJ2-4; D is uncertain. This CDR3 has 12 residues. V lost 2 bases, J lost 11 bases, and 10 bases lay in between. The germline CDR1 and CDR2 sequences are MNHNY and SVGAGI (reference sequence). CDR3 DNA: TGTGCCAGCAGTTACGGGATTACCGTTCAGTACTTC. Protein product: CASSYGITVQYF.

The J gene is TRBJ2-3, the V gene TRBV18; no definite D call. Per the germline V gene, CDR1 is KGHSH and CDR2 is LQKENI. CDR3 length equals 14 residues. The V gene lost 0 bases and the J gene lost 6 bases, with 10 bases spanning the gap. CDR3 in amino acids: CASSPPSIRDTQYF. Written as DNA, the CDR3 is TGTGCCAGCTCACCACCTAGTATTCGGGATACGCAGTATTTT.

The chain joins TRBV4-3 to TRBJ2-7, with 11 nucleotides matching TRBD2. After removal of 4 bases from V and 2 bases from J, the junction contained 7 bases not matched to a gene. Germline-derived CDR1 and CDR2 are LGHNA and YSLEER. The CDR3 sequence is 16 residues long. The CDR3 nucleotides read TGCGCCAGCAGCCCGACGACTAGCGGGGAACCCTACGAGCAGTACTTC. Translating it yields CASSPTTSGEPYEQYF.

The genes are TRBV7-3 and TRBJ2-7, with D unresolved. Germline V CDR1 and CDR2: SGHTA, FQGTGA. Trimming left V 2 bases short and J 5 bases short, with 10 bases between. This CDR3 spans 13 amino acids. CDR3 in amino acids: CASSLERSNEQYF. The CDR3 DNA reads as TGTGCCAGCAGCTTAGAACGGTCTAACGAGCAGTACTTC.